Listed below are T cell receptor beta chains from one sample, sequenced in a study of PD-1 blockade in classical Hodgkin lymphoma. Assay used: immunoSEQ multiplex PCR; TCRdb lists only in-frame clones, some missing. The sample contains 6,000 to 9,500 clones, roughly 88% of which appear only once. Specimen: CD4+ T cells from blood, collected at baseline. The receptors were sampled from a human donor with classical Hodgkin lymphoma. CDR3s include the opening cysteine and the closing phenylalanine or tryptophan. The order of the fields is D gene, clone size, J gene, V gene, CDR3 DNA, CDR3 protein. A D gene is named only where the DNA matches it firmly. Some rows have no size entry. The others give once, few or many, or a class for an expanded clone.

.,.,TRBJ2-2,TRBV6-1,TGTGCCAGCAGTGAAGCGCATAACGCCGCGAACACCGGGGAGCTGTTTTTT,CASSEAHNAANTGELFF
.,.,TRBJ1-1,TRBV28,TGTGCCAGCAGTTTAGGGCAGTTCCCTGAAGCTTTCTTT,CASSLGQFPEAFF
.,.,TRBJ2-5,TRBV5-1,TGCGCCAGCAGCGAAGTTCAAGAGACCCAGTACTTC,CASSEVQETQYF
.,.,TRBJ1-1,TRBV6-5,TGTGCCAGCAGCCCGGGACACCGGTTGAACACTGAAGCTTTCTTT,CASSPGHRLNTEAFF
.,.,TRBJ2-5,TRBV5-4,TGTGCCAGCAGTGGGGGGGGCAGGTACCAAGAGACCCAGTACTTC,CASSGGGRYQETQYF
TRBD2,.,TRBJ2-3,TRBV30,TGTGCCTGGAGTTCGCCGACTAGCGGGGGATGGGGGCAGGGGCAGTATTTT,CAWSSPTSGGWGQGQYF
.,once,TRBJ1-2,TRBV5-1,TGCGCCACCTCACCCCAGGGCGGAGCTAACTATGGCTACACCTTC,CATSPQGGANYGYTF
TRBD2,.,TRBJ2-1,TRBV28,TGTGCCAGCAGACCGACTAGCGGGGGCTCCTACAATGAGCAGTTCTTC,CASRPTSGGSYNEQFF
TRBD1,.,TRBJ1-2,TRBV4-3,TGCGCCAGCAGCCAAGCCGGGACAGGGGTCGGCTACACCTTC,CASSQAGTGVGYTF
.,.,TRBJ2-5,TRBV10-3,TGTGCCATCAGTGCTAGACAAGAGACCCAGTACTTC,CAISARQETQYF
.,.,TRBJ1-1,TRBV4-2,TGTGCCAGCAGCCAAGCAGGATTAATTATTGAAGCTTTCTTT,CASSQAGLIIEAFF
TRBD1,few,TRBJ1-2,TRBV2,TGTGCCAGCAGTCTACAGGGGAGAGGTGTCAGCTACACCTTC,CASSLQGRGVSYTF
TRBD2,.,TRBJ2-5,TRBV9,TGTGCCAGCAGCGTAACTCTAGCGGGATGGGGCGACCAAGAGACCCAGTACTTC,CASSVTLAGWGDQETQYF
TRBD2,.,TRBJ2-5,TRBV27,TGTGCCAGCAGTATGATGACTAGGGCGGGAGAAGAGACCCAGTACTTC,CASSMMTRAGEETQYF
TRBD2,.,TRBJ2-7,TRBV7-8,TGTGCCAGCGGCGCGGGAGGCCCCAACGAGCAGTACTTC,CASGAGGPNEQYF
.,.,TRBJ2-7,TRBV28,TGTGCCAGCAGTTTATGGGTAGGGGGCTACGAGCAGTACTTC,CASSLWVGGYEQYF
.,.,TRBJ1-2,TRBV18,TGTGCCAGCTCAGGACGAGGGAAATCTGGCTACACCTTC,CASSGRGKSGYTF
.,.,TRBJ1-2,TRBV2,TGTGCCAGCAGTGATTCCCGATCAGGAATAGGAGGCTACACCTTC,CASSDSRSGIGGYTF
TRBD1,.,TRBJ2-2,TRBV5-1,TGCGCCAGCAGCTACGGGGACAGTACCGGGGAGCTGTTTTTT,CASSYGDSTGELFF
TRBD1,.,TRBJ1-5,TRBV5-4,TGTGCCAGCAGCTACGGGGGGACAGGGAGTCAGCCCCAGCATTTT,CASSYGGTGSQPQHF
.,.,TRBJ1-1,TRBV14,TGTGCCAGCAGCCAAGGACATACTGAAGCTTTCTTT,CASSQGHTEAFF
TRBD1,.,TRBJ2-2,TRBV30,TGTGCCTGGAGTGTTAACAGGGGCACCGGGGAGCTGTTTTTT,CAWSVNRGTGELFF
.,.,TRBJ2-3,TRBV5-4,TGTGCCAGCTCTGTCCGGGGACTCGATTCAGATACGCAGTATTTT,CASSVRGLDSDTQYF
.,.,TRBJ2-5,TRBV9,TGTGCCAGCAGCGGGCAATCGGGACGGATCCAAGAGACCCAGTACTTC,CASSGQSGRIQETQYF
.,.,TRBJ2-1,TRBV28,TGTGCCAGCAGTTCAGGGTTATCCTACAATGAGCAGTTCTTC,CASSSGLSYNEQFF
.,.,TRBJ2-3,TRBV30,TGTGCCTGGAGTTTGTACGAGGGACAAGATACGCAGTATTTT,CAWSLYEGQDTQYF
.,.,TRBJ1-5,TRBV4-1,TGCGCCAGCAGCCAAGATCGGTGGGGAGGTCAGCCCCAGCATTTT,CASSQDRWGGQPQHF
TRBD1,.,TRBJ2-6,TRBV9,TGTGCCAGCAGTGACAGGGGTTCTGGGGCCAACGTCCTGACTTTC,CASSDRGSGANVLTF
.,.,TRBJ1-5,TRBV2,TGTGCCAGCAGTGATCGAGGACCGTATAGCAATCAGCCCCAGCATTTT,CASSDRGPYSNQPQHF
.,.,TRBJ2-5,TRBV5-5,TGTGCCAGCAGCTCACGACAGAACCAAGAGACCCAGTACTTC,CASSSRQNQETQYF
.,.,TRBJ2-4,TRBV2,TGTGCCAGCGACACCGTAGCGGTTGCCAAAAACATTCAGTACTTC,CASDTVAVAKNIQYF
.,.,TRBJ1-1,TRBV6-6,TGTGCCAGCAAAGATGTCGCGGGGACTGAAGCTTTCTTT,CASKDVAGTEAFF
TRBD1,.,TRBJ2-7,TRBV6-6,TGTGCCAGCAGTTCCATCCTCGGGACAGGGGGCGAGCAGTACTTC,CASSSILGTGGEQYF
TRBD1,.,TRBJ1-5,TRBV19,TGTGCCAGTAGCGACAGGGGAAGTGTTCAGCCCCAGCATTTT,CASSDRGSVQPQHF
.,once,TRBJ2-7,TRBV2,TGTGCCAGCAGTGTGGAGGGGGCGCATAGCGAGCAGTACTTC,CASSVEGAHSEQYF
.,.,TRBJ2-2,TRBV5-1,TGCGCCAGCAGTTTGGGGAATTCCGGCACCGGGGAGCTGTTTTTT,CASSLGNSGTGELFF
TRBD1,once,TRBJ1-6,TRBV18,TGTGCCAGCTCACCCGAGGGACAGGGTACACCCCTCCACTTT,CASSPEGQGTPLHF
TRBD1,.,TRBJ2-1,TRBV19,TGTGCCAGTTCGCCGGGACAGGGGGTCCAAACCTTTTACAATGAGCAGTTCTTC,CASSPGQGVQTFYNEQFF
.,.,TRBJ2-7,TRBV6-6,TGTGCCAGCAGAATTACAACCGGGCCTACCTACGAGCAGTACTTC,CASRITTGPTYEQYF
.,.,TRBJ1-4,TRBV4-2,TGTGCCAGCAGCCAGATTTTCACGGGAGGCGGATCTAATGAAAAACTGTTTTTT,CASSQIFTGGGSNEKLFF
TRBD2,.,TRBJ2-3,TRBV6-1,TGTGCCAGCACTTGGACTAGCGGGATCTTAGATACGCAGTATTTT,CASTWTSGILDTQYF
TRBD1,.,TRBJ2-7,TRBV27,TGTGCCAGCAGTATTCTGACAGGGAGCTACGAGCAGTACTTC,CASSILTGSYEQYF
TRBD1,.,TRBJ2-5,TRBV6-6,TGTGCCAGCAGTTACAGGGGACAGGACGAAGAGACCCAGTACTTC,CASSYRGQDEETQYF
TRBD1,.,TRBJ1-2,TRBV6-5,TGTGCCAGCAGCCTCTCGGGACAGTTGGCTGGTACCTTC,CASSLSGQLAGTF
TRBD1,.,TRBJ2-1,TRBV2,TGTGCCAGCCCCTCCCCGGGACAGGGGAACCTTGAGCAGTTCTTC,CASPSPGQGNLEQFF
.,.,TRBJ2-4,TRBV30,TGTGCCTGGAGGCTACCGGACTGGGCCAAAAACATTCAGTACTTC,CAWRLPDWAKNIQYF
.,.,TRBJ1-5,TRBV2,TGTGCCAGCAGTCCCTTGGCAGGGATTCAGCCCCAGCATTTT,CASSPLAGIQPQHF
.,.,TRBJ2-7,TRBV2,TGTGCCAGCAGCCTTCGGCCCGGGGTCTCCTACGAGCAGTACTTC,CASSLRPGVSYEQYF
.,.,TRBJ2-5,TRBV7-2,TGTGCCAGCAGCCCTACAGGGGCGGGGGAGACCCAGTACTTC,CASSPTGAGETQYF
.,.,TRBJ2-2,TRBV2,TGTGCCAGCACAGGGGAGTTGAACACCGGGGAGCTGTTTTTT,CASTGELNTGELFF
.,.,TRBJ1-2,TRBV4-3,TGCGCCAGCAGCCAAGCCAGGCATTTGTATGGCTACACCTTC,CASSQARHLYGYTF
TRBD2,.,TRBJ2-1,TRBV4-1,TGCGCCAGCAGCCAAGTGGGTAGCGGGGGATACAATGAGCAGTTCTTC,CASSQVGSGGYNEQFF
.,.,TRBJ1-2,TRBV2,TGTGCCAGCACCTCGCCCGGGGTCAGCGTCTCCTACACCTTC,CASTSPGVSVSYTF
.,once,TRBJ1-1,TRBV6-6,TGTGCCAGCAGTTACTCACGGGGTGAAGCTTTCTTT,CASSYSRGEAFF
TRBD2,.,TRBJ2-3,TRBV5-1,TGCGCCAGCAGAGGGGCTAGCGGGAGTGGAGATACGCAGTATTTT,CASRGASGSGDTQYF